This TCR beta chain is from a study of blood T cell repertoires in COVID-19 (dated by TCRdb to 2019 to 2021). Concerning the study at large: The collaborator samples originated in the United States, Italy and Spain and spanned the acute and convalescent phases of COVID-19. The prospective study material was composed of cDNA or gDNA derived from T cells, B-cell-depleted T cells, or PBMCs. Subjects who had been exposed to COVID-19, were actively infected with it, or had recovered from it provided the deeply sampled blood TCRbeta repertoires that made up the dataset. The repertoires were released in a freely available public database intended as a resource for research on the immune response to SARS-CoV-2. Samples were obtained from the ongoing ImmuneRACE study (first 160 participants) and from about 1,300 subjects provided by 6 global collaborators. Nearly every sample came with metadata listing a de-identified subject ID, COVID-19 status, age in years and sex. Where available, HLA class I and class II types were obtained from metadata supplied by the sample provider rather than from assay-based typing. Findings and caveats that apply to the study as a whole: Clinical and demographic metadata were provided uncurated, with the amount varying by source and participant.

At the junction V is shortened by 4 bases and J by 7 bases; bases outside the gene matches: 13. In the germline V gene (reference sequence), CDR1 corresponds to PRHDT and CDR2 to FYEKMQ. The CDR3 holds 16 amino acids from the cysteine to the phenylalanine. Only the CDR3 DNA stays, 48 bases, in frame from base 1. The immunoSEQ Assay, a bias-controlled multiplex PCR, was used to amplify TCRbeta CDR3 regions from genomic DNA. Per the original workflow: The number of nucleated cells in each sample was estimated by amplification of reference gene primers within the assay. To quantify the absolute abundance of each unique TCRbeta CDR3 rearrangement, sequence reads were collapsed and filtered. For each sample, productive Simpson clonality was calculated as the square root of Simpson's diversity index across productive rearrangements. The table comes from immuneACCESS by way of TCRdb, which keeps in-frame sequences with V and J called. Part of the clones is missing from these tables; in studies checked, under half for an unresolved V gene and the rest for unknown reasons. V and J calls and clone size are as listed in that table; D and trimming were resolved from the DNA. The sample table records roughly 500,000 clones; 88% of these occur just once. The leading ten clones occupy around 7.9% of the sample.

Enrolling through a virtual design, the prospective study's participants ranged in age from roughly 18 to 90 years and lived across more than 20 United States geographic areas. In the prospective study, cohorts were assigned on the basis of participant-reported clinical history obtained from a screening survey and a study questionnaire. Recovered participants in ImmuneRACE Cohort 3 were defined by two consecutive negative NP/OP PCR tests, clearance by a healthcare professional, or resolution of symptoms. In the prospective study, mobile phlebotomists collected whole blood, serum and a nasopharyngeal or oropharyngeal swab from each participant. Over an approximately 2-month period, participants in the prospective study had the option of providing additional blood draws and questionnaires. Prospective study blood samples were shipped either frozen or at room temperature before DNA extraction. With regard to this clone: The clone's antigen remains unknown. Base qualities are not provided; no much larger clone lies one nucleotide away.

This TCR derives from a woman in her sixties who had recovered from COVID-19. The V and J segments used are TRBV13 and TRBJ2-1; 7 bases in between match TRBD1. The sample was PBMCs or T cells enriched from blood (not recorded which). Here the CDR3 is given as CASSSQTGLSSNEQFF. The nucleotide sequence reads TGTGCCAGCAGCTCGCAGACAGGGTTGAGTTCTAATGAGCAGTTCTTC.